This T cell receptor beta chain was sequenced for a study of shared clonotypes between healthy human individuals. Using immunoSEQ multiplex PCR, the repertoire was profiled, and TCRdb retains in-frame clones only, with some absent. The sample carries 2,500,000 or so clones, roughly 90% recorded once. CDR1 is SEHNR and CDR2 is FQNEAQ in the germline V gene (reference sequence). Trimming removed 1 base from V and 6 bases from J, with 19 bases in between. This CDR3 spans 17 amino acids. Details on this clone: Its antigen is not identified.

Findings of the study overall: An anticipated effect of sequencing depth on clonotype sharing among donors was recognized. There were few donors, and this limited the genetic and exposure-history diversity represented.

The chain couples TRBV7-9 to TRBJ1-5; perhaps TRBD1 as D (6 bases). Source material: naive CD4+ T cells from PBMCs. Subset noted: CD45RA+ positively selected. The TCR was taken from a young man in good health. Some clones in this sample may be carry-over from other donors' samples. CDR3 DNA: TGTGCCAGCAGCTTAGTCCACGGGCAGGGGAATTTTCAGCCCCAGCATTTT. Protein: CASSLVHGQGNFQPQHF.